The rows below give T cell receptor beta chains drawn from one sample of a study of T cell responses to AZD1222 COVID-19 vaccine. TCRdb's copy holds only in-frame clones and misses some; the assay was immunoSEQ multiplex PCR. The sample contains about 150,000 clones, more than 85% of which appear only once. The material was peripheral blood, obtained on day 0 of AZD1222 vaccination. The receptors originated from an adult in good health. CDR3s leave out the opening cysteine and the closing phenylalanine or tryptophan.

V gene: TRBV18
CDR3 protein: ASSKTGESYGYT

V gene: TRBV19
CDR3 protein: ATTLMGGGNQPQH

V gene: TRBV7-9
CDR3 protein: ASSLLDWGDAPYTGELF

V gene: TRBV29-1
CDR3 protein: SVLRNTEAF

V gene: TRBV4-2
CDR3 protein: ASSRGQGVWNEQF

V gene: TRBV2
CDR3 protein: ASRGGVPSNQPQH

V gene: TRBV2
CDR3 protein: ASRGGVVGYT

V gene: TRBV7-9
CDR3 protein: ASSLPGGYYGYT

V gene: TRBV18
CDR3 protein: ASSLLTDTQY

V gene: TRBV7-2
CDR3 protein: ASSLRTGAF

V gene: TRBV4-3
CDR3 protein: ASSQDRFETQY

V gene: TRBV7-2
CDR3 protein: ASSRRGAGGLDTQY

V gene: TRBV10-3
CDR3 protein: AIGQQGGETQY

V gene: TRBV29-1
CDR3 protein: SVSEGARAF

V gene: TRBV5-1
CDR3 protein: ASAAGGPTYNEQF

V gene: TRBV4-3
CDR3 protein: ASSQDLRGARQPQH

V gene: TRBV15
CDR3 protein: ATSREVAGRTEAF

V gene: TRBV6-5
CDR3 protein: ATRTGDYEQY

V gene: TRBV6-5
CDR3 protein: ASSYSEAFSGNTIY

V gene: TRBV3-1/TRBV3-2
CDR3 protein: ASSQKSHRVTGELF

V gene: TRBV4-2
CDR3 protein: ASSQARDWAYGYT

V gene: TRBV7-6
CDR3 protein: ASSLKQGASDNEQF

V gene: TRBV27
CDR3 protein: ASRPRGRTGELF

V gene: TRBV7-9
CDR3 protein: ASSLGPGGTGELF

V gene: TRBV19
CDR3 protein: ASSPWATSYNEQF

V gene: TRBV7-3
CDR3 protein: ASSQSGGEQF

V gene: TRBV15
CDR3 protein: ATSREGPYGYT

V gene: TRBV7-2
CDR3 protein: ASSLGFRVSVNTEAF

V gene: TRBV6-2/TRBV6-3
CDR3 protein: ASSYLAGVSPF

V gene: TRBV21-1
CDR3 protein: ASSYPRDNPQETQY

V gene: TRBV3-1/TRBV3-2
CDR3 protein: ASSQDAGGGETQY

V gene: TRBV6-2/TRBV6-3
CDR3 protein: ASSQAGLQAF

V gene: TRBV20-1
CDR3 protein: SARPGIDT

V gene: TRBV27
CDR3 protein: ASSFRFPTDTQY

V gene: TRBV5-1
CDR3 protein: ASNRDPEGDEKLF

V gene: TRBV5-1
CDR3 protein: ARPAYINGYT

V gene: TRBV21-1
CDR3 protein: ASSKSPASEQF

V gene: TRBV3-1/TRBV3-2
CDR3 protein: ASSQEEAVRGTGHYGYT

V gene: TRBV18
CDR3 protein: ASSPQGTRYEKLF

V gene: TRBV6-1
CDR3 protein: ASSDPGRASGGAGYNEQF

V gene: TRBV5-5
CDR3 protein: ASSLDQGSYGYT

V gene: TRBV4-3
CDR3 protein: ASSHTDRETQY

V gene: TRBV2
CDR3 protein: ASRRTPGYSNQPQH

V gene: TRBV7-9
CDR3 protein: ASSLEWVRRNYGYT

V gene: TRBV19
CDR3 protein: ASREGFDEQF